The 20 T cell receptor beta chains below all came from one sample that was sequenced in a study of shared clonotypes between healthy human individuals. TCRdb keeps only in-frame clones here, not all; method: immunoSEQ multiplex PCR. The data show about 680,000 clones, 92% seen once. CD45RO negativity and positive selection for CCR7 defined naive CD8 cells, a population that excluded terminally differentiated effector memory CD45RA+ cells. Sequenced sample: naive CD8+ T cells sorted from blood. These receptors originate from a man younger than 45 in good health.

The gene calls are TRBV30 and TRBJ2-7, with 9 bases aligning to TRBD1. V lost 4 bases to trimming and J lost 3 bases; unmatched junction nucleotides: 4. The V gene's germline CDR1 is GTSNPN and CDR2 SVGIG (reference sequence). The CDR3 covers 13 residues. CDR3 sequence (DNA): TGTGCCTGGACGGGACAGGGCTACTACGAGCAGTACTTC. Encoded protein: CAWTGQGYYEQYF.

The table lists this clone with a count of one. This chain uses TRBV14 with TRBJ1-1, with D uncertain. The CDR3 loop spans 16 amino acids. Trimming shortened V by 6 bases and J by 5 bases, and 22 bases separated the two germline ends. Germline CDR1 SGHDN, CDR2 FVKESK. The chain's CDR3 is CASSLRVASWGTEAFF. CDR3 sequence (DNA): TGTGCCAGCAGTTTACGAGTTGCGTCATGGGGTACTGAAGCTTTCTTT. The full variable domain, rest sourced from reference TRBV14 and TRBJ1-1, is EAGVTQFPSHSVIEKGQTVTLRCDPISGHDNLYWYRRVMGKEIKFLLHFVKESKQDESGMPNNRFLAERTGGTYSTLKVQPAELEDSGVYFCASSLRVASWGTEAFFGQGTRLTVV.

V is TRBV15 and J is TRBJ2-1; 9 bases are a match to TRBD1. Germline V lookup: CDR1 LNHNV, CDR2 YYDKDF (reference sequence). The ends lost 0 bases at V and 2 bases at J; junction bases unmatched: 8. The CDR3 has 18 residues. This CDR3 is CATSRDLRDRDPYNEQFF. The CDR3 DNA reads TGTGCCACCAGCAGAGATCTACGGGACAGGGACCCCTACAATGAGCAGTTCTTC. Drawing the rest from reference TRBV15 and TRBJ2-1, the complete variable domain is DAMVIQNPRYQVTQFGKPVTLSCSQTLNHNVMYWYQQKSSQAPKLLFHYYDKDFNNEADTPDNFQSRRPNTSFCFLDIRSPGLGDTAMYLCATSRDLRDRDPYNEQFFGPGTRLTVL.

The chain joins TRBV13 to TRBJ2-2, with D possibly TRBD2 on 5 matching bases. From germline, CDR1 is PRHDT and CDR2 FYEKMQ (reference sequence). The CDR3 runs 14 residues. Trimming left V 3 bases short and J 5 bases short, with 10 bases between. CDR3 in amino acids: CASSFSGKTGELFF. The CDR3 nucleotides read TGTGCCAGCAGCTTTTCCGGGAAAACCGGGGAGCTGTTTTTT.

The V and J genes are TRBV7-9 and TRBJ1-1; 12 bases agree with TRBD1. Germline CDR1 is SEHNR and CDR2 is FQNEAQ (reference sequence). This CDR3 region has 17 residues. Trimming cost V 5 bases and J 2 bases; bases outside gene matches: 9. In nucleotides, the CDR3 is TGTGCCAGCAGCCGATTACCGGGACAGGGGGCAAACACTGAAGCTTTCTTT. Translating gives CASSRLPGQGANTEAFF.

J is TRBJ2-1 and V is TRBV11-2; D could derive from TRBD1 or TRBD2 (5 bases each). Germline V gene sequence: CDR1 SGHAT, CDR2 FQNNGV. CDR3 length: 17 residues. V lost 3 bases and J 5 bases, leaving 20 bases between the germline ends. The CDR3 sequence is CASSLGRAGSENNEQFF. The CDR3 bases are TGTGCCAGCAGCTTGGGAAGGGCAGGGAGTGAGAACAATGAGCAGTTCTTC.

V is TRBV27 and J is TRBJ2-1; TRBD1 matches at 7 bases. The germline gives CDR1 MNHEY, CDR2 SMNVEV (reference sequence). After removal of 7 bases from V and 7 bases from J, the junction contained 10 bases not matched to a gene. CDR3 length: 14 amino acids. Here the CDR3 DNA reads TGTGCCAGCAAAGGGGGCCCTGTGAGGAATGAGCAGTTCTTC. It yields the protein CASKGGPVRNEQFF.

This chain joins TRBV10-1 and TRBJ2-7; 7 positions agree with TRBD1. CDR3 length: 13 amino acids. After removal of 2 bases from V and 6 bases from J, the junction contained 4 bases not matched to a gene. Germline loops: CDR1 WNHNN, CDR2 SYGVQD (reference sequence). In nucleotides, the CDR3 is TGCGCCAGCAGTGAGGCCCCAGGGGGCGAGCAGTACTTC. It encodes CASSEAPGGEQYF.

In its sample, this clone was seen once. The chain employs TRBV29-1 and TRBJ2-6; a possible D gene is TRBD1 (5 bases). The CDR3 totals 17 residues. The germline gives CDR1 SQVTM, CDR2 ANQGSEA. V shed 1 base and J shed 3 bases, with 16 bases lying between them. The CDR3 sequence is CSVEGAVQGRGANVLTF. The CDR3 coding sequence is TGCAGCGTTGAAGGAGCTGTTCAGGGTCGTGGGGCCAACGTCCTGACTTTC.

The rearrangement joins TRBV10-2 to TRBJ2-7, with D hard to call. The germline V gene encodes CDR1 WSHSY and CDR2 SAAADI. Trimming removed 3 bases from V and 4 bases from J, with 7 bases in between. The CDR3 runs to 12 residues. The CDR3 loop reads CASSDMGYEQYF. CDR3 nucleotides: TGCGCCAGCAGTGATATGGGTTACGAGCAGTACTTC.

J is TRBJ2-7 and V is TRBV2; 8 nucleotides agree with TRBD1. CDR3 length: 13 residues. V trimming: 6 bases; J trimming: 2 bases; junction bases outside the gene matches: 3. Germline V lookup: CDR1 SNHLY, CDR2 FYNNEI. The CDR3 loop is CASRAGQAYEQYF. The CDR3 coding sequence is TGTGCCAGCAGGGCGGGACAGGCCTACGAGCAGTACTTC.

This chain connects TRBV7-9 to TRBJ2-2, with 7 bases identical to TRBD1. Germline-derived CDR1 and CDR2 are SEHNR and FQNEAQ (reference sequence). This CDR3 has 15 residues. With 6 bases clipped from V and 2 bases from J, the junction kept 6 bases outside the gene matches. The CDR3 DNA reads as TGTGCCAGCAGTCGTGGACAGGCTAACACCGGGGAGCTGTTTTTT. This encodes CASSRGQANTGELFF.

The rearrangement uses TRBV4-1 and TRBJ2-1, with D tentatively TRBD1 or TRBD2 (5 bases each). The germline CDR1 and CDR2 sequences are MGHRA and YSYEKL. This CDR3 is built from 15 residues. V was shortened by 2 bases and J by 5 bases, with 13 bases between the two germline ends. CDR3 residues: CASSQPALGDNEQFF. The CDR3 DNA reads TGCGCCAGCAGCCAACCGGCTCTGGGGGACAATGAGCAGTTCTTC.

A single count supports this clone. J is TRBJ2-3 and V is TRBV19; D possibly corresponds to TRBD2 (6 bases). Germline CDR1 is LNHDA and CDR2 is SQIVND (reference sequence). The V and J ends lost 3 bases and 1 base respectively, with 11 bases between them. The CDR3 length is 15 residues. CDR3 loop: CASSMGGWGTDTQYF. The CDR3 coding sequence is TGTGCCAGTAGTATGGGGGGTTGGGGCACAGATACGCAGTATTTT.

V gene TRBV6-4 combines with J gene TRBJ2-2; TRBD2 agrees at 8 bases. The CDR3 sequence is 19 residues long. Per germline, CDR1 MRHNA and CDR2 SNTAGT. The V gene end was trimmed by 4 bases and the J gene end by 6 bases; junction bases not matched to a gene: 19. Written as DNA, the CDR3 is TGTGCCAGCAGTGCCCCTTTCAAGAGCGGGAGAGGCAACGCCGGGGAGCTGTTTTTT. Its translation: CASSAPFKSGRGNAGELFF.

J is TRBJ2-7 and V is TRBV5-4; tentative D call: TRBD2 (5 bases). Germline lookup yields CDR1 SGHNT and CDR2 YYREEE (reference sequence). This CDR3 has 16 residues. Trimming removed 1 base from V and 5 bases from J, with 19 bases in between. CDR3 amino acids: CASSLMSGPESHEQYF. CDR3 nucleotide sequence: TGTGCCAGCAGCTTGATGAGCGGCCCAGAATCCCACGAGCAGTACTTC.

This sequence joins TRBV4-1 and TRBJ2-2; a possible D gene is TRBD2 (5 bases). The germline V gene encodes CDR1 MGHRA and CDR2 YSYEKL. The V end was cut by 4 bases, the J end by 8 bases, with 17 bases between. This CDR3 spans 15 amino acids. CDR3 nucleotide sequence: TGCGCCAGCAGCCCCTTTGGAGGAGTTGTGGGGGAGCTGTTTTTT. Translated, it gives CASSPFGGVVGELFF.

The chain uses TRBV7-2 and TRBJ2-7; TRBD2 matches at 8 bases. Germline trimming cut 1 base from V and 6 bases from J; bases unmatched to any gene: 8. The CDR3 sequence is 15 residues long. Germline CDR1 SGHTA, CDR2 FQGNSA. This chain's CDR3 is CASSLDSSGRGEQYF. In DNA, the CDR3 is TGTGCCAGCAGCTTAGATTCCAGCGGGAGAGGCGAGCAGTACTTC.

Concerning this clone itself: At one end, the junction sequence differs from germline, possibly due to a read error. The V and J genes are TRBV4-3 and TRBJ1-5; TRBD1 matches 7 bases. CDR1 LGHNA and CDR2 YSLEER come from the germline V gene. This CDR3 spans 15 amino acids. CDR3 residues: CASSQVLGGNQPQHF. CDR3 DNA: TGCGCCAGCAGCCAAGTATTAGGGGGCAACCAGCCCCAGCATTTT.

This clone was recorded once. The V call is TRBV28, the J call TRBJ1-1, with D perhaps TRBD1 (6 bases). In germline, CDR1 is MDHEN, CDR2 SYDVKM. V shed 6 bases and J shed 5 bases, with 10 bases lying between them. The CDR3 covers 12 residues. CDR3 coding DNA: TGTGCCAGCAGCGCCCAGGGGACTGAAGCTTTCTTT. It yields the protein CASSAQGTEAFF.